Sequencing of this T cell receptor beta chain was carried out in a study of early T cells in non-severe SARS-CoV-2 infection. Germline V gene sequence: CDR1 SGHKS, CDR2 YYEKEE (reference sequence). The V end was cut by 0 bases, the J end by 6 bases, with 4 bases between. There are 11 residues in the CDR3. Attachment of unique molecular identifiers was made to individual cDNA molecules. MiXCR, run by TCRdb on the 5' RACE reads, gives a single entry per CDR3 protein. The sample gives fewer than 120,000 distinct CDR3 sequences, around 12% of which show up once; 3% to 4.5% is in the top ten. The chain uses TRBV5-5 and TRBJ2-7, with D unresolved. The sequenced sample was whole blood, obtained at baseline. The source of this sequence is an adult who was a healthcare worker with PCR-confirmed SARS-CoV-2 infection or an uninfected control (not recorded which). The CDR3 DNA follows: TGTGCCAGCAGCTTGGAGCTCGAGCAGTACTTC. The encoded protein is CASSLELEQYF.